These 30 T cell receptor beta chains were sequenced from one sample in a study of identical twins. One entry per CDR3 protein results from TCRdb running MiXCR on the 5' RACE reads. The sample has 750,000 to 950,000 distinct CDR3 sequences; 10% to 15% are singletons. The same specimen was also included in a second study, on yellow fever vaccine responses in identical twins.

Sequenced material: PBMCs. The origin of the receptors is a woman aged 18-30 years in good health.

This clonotype was counted ten times or more. This rearrangement joins TRBV12-3 or TRBV12-4 to TRBJ2-5, with 9 bases lining up with TRBD2. This CDR3 has 14 amino acids. Trimming took 6 bases from V and 3 from J; bases not matched to a gene: 5. The CDR3 region has the DNA TGTGCCAGCAGACGGGGACTAGCCGAAGAGACCCAGTACTTC. It translates to CASRRGLAEETQYF.

There are a few counts of this clonotype. CDR3 DNA sequence: TGCAGTGCTCCAAAGACAGGGGGCTACACCTTC. Protein: CSAPKTGGYTF. The chain recombines TRBV20-1 with TRBJ1-2, with 7 bases matching TRBD1. This CDR3 region has 11 residues. CDR1 DFQATT and CDR2 SNEGSKA come from the germline V gene (reference sequence). V lost 5 bases, J lost 8 bases, and 5 bases stayed unmatched.

Only a few counts were recorded for this clonotype. The chain recombines TRBV20-1 with TRBJ2-7; the D is unclear. Between the trimmed V and J ends, which lost 0 bases and 2 bases, there was a span of 8 bases. The CDR3 has 13 residues. CDR1 DFQATT and CDR2 SNEGSKA come from the germline V gene (reference sequence). CDR3 DNA sequence: TGCAGTGCTAGAGAGCTCGGAGCCTACGAGCAGTACTTC. This gives the protein CSARELGAYEQYF.

The chain has TRBV18 and TRBJ2-7; no reliable D call. V was clipped by 3 bases and J by 7 bases, with 22 bases between them. The CDR3 covers 16 residues. Germline CDR1 and CDR2: KGHSH and LQKENI. The CDR3 reads CASSPSQPTLTGEQYF. CDR3 DNA sequence: TGTGCCAGCTCACCCTCTCAACCGACCCTCACTGGGGAGCAGTACTTC.

The chain uses TRBV20-1 and TRBJ2-3, with D perhaps matching TRBD2 (6 bases). Germline CDR1 DFQATT, CDR2 SNEGSKA (reference sequence). This CDR3 is 15 amino acids long. The ends were cut back, 6 bases at V and 1 base at J, with 17 bases in the middle. The CDR3 protein is CSANTGTWGTDTQYF. The CDR3 DNA reads as TGCAGTGCCAATACCGGGACTTGGGGCACAGATACGCAGTATTTT.

This clonotype has just a few counts. V gene TRBV6-1 combines with J gene TRBJ2-1; 10 nucleotides line up with TRBD2. CDR3 size: 15 residues. V was pared by 3 bases and J by 8 bases, with 7 bases of the junction left unmatched. Germline lookup yields CDR1 MNHNS and CDR2 SASEGT. CDR3 coding DNA: TGTGCCAGCAGTGACGGCTCTAGCGGGAGAGATGAGCAGTTCTTC. This sequence encodes CASSDGSSGRDEQFF.

The chain links TRBV19 to TRBJ1-4; possible D gene TRBD1, 5 bases. V was cut by 6 bases and J by 5 bases, with 10 bases left in between. Germline CDR1 is LNHDA and CDR2 is SQIVND (reference sequence). This CDR3 is built from 13 residues. The CDR3 DNA follows: TGTGCCAGTAGGGGACCGAGAAATGAAAAACTGTTTTTT. It encodes CASRGPRNEKLFF. Combining the CDR3 with reference TRBV19 and TRBJ1-4 gives the whole variable domain DGGITQSPKYLFRKEGQNVTLSCEQNLNHDAMYWYRQDPGQGLRLIYYSQIVNDFQKGDIAEGYSVSREKKESFPLTVTSAQKNPTAFYLCASRGPRNEKLFFGSGTQLSVL.

The rearrangement uses TRBV2 and TRBJ2-3; D not certain. Germline lookup yields CDR1 SNHLY and CDR2 FYNNEI. There are 14 residues in the CDR3. V was pared by 7 bases and J by 5 bases, with 16 bases between. CDR3 DNA sequence: TGTGCCAGCAACCCGGAAGGGCCTATAGATACGCAGTATTTT. Amino acid sequence: CASNPEGPIDTQYF.

The V gene is TRBV6-1, the J gene TRBJ2-3, with TRBD2 matching 7 bases. Germline V CDR1 and CDR2: MNHNS, SASEGT. This CDR3 is built from 17 residues. Unmatched junction bases numbered 13, after V lost 2 bases and J lost 5 bases. The CDR3 DNA is TGTGCCAGCAGTGAACCGGGTAGCGGGCTTATGGGAGATACGCAGTATTTT. Residues: CASSEPGSGLMGDTQYF.

This clonotype was counted a few times. The rearrangement uses TRBV4-1 and TRBJ2-1; 8 bases agree with TRBD2. CDR3 size: 17 residues. V was clipped by 3 bases and J by 0 bases; unmatched bases: 7. Germline CDR1 and CDR2: MGHRA and YSYEKL. CDR3 DNA: TGCGCCAGCAGCCAGGCCGGACTAGCCGACTCCTACAATGAGCAGTTCTTC. Translating it yields CASSQAGLADSYNEQFF.

This clonotype came up many times. The chain is built from TRBV29-1 and TRBJ2-2, with 7 positions matching TRBD1. In germline, CDR1 is SQVTM, CDR2 ANQGSEA. This CDR3 is built from 16 residues. V shed 3 bases, J shed 7 bases, and the junction held 14 bases outside the gene matches. The CDR3 DNA is TGCAGCGTTGAGTTTCCTGACAGGGAAAACGTCGGGGAGCTGTTTTTT. This gives the protein CSVEFPDRENVGELFF.

V and J are TRBV2 and TRBJ2-1; 7 positions agree with TRBD2. The length of the CDR3 is 15 residues. Trimming removed 1 base from V and 5 bases from J; junction bases left unmatched: 5. Germline CDR1 SNHLY, CDR2 FYNNEI. The CDR3 loop is CASSEGLADHNEQFF. As DNA, the CDR3 is TGTGCCAGCAGTGAAGGGCTAGCGGATCACAATGAGCAGTTCTTC. The complete variable domain, with remaining parts taken from reference TRBV2 and TRBJ2-1, reads EPEVTQTPSHQVTQMGQEVILRCVPISNHLYFYWYRQILGQKVEFLVSFYNNEISEKSEIFDDQFSVERPDGSNFTLKIRSTKLEDSAMYFCASSEGLADHNEQFFGPGTRLTVL.

This clonotype has a count of ten or more. This sequence joins TRBV12-3 or TRBV12-4 and TRBJ1-6; D is ambiguous. V dropped 5 bases and J dropped 10 bases, with 6 bases sitting between them. CDR3 length: 11 amino acids. CDR3 coding DNA: TGTGCCAGCAGTGGTGACTCACCCCTCCACTTT. Translated, it gives CASSGDSPLHF.

Regarding this clonotype: At one of its ends the junction is not consistent with the germline gene, which may arise from a read error. The chain uses TRBV12-3 or TRBV12-4 and TRBJ2-1; 11 bases line up with TRBD2. The CDR3 is 14 amino acids. The CDR3 DNA reads TGTGCCAGCAGTGTAGCGGGAGGGCTTGGGGAGCAGTTCTTC. Translation gives CASSVAGGLGEQFF.

This sequence joins TRBV2 and TRBJ1-5; D gene uncertain. Deletions cut 4 bases from V and 5 bases from J, with 12 bases between. The CDR3 has 14 amino acids. Germline-derived CDR1 and CDR2 are SNHLY and FYNNEI. For the CDR3, the DNA is TGTGCCAGCAGTGGGCCCCACGGAGATCAGCCCCAGCATTTT. Translating it yields CASSGPHGDQPQHF.

The CDR3 DNA sequence: TGTGCCAGCAGCTTGACTAGCGGGGCCACCGGGGAGCTGTTTTTT. Translation: CASSLTSGATGELFF. This sequence joins TRBV7-2 and TRBJ2-2; 11 bases map to TRBD2. The trim removed 3 bases at V and 4 bases at J, leaving 1 base unmatched. The CDR3 is made up of 15 amino acids. CDR1 SGHTA and CDR2 FQGNSA come from the germline V gene. Using reference TRBV7-2 and TRBJ2-2 for the parts outside the CDR3, the full variable domain is GAGVSQSPSNKVTEKGKDVELRCDPISGHTALYWYRQSLGQGLEFLIYFQGNSAPDKSGLPSDRFSAERTGGSVSTLTIQRTQQEDSAVYLCASSLTSGATGELFFGEGSRLTVL.

V is TRBV20-1 and J is TRBJ2-1, with 12 bases fitting TRBD2. V shed 0 bases and J 6 bases; nucleotides not matched to a gene: 12. Looked up from germline, CDR1 is DFQATT and CDR2 is SNEGSKA (reference sequence). The CDR3 runs 18 residues. In DNA, the CDR3 is TGCAGTGCTAGAGATACAGGACTAGCGGGAAGACCGTCCAATGAGCAGTTCTTC. The encoded protein is CSARDTGLAGRPSNEQFF.

V is TRBV12-3 or TRBV12-4 and J is TRBJ2-1, with D tentatively TRBD1 (6 bases). The CDR3 runs 15 residues. V was pared by 8 bases and J by 5 bases, with 19 bases between. The CDR3 loop is CASFGGGRLDNEQFF. Here the CDR3 DNA reads TGTGCCAGCTTCGGTGGGGGCAGGTTAGACAATGAGCAGTTCTTC.

V gene TRBV6-5 combines with J gene TRBJ2-6; TRBD1 matches 9 bases. Germline CDR1 reads MNHEY; CDR2 reads SVGAGI. V shed 0 bases and J 0 bases; nucleotides not matched to a gene: 6. The CDR3 runs 19 residues. CDR3 sequence reads: CASSYSGGTGSSGANVLTF. The CDR3 nucleotides read TGTGCCAGCAGTTACTCAGGTGGGACAGGGTCCTCTGGGGCCAACGTCCTGACTTTC.

The J gene is TRBJ1-3, the V gene TRBV12-3 or TRBV12-4; a weak D match, TRBD1 (6 bases). Trimming took off 5 bases at V and 4 bases at J, with 12 bases between the two ends. This CDR3 is 14 amino acids long. CDR3 sequence (DNA): TGTGCCAGCAGTCACGGGACAAGAGGAAACACCATATATTTT. It encodes CASSHGTRGNTIYF.

This clonotype was seen a handful of times. This rearrangement joins TRBV20-1 to TRBJ1-5; D is possibly TRBD1 (6 bases). The CDR3 is made up of 17 amino acids. CDR1 and CDR2 (germline): DFQATT, SNEGSKA (reference sequence). The CDR3 is CCARDKGGTLSNQPQHF. The CDR3 DNA sequence: TGCTGCGCTAGAGATAAGGGGGGCACCCTTAGCAATCAGCCCCAGCATTTT.

The V and J genes are TRBV2 and TRBJ2-5; TRBD2 is a possible D gene (5 bases). Trimming removed 8 bases from V and 0 bases from J, with 10 bases in between. The CDR3 extends over 13 amino acids. The V gene's germline CDR1 is SNHLY and CDR2 FYNNEI. The CDR3 nucleotides are TGTGCCAGCGGTACGGGGAACCAAGAGACCCAGTACTTC. This translates into CASGTGNQETQYF.

J is TRBJ2-5 and V is TRBV28; D uncertain. Germline CDR1 is MDHEN and CDR2 is SYDVKM. V gave up 3 bases and J gave up 2 bases, with 7 bases separating them. The CDR3 runs to 13 residues. The CDR3 region has the DNA TGTGCCAGCAGTTTTCAGCTGCAAGAGACCCAGTACTTC. This codes for CASSFQLQETQYF.

The chain couples TRBV6-1 to TRBJ1-6, with 10 bases aligning to TRBD1. V was clipped by 7 bases and J by 10 bases; unmatched bases: 7. CDR1 MNHNS and CDR2 SASEGT come from the germline V gene. CDR3 size: 14 residues. The CDR3 reads CASTLDRGVSPLHF. CDR3 DNA: TGTGCCAGCACCCTGGACAGGGGGGTATCACCCCTCCACTTT.

The V gene is TRBV24-1, the J gene TRBJ2-1; the D call may be TRBD1 or TRBD2 (5 bases each). Germline CDR1 is KGHDR and CDR2 is SFDVKD. This CDR3 has 16 residues. V lost 4 bases and J 5 bases, leaving 17 bases between the germline ends. This CDR3 reads CATSDSTSGANNEQFF. Here the CDR3 DNA reads TGTGCCACCAGTGACTCCACCTCCGGGGCCAACAATGAGCAGTTCTTC.

This chain connects TRBV19 to TRBJ1-2, with D tentatively TRBD1 (5 bases). V was trimmed by 9 bases and J by 8 bases, leaving 16 bases between them. Germline loops: CDR1 LNHDA, CDR2 SQIVND (reference sequence). The CDR3 contains 12 residues. The CDR3 coding sequence is TGTGCCAGCGTGGGAAGGGGCCACGGCTACACCTTC. Protein product: CASVGRGHGYTF. Based on the CDR3 plus reference TRBV19 and TRBJ1-2, the full variable domain is DGGITQSPKYLFRKEGQNVTLSCEQNLNHDAMYWYRQDPGQGLRLIYYSQIVNDFQKGDIAEGYSVSREKKESFPLTVTSAQKNPTAFYLCASVGRGHGYTFGSGTRLTVV.

This clonotype has just a few counts. This rearrangement joins TRBV20-1 to TRBJ2-3; maybe TRBD2 (6 bases). CDR3 length equals 14 residues. Germline CDR1 is DFQATT and CDR2 is SNEGSKA (reference sequence). Trimming left V 6 bases short and J 2 bases short, with 15 bases between. This CDR3 reads CSATTSATTDTQYF. The DNA of the CDR3 is TGCAGTGCCACGACTAGTGCGACCACAGATACGCAGTATTTT.

V and J are TRBV5-1 and TRBJ1-5; unclear D gene. The V gene lost 4 bases and the J gene lost 0 bases, with 8 bases spanning the gap. From germline, CDR1 is SGHRS and CDR2 YFSETQ. CDR3 length equals 14 residues. CDR3 in amino acids: CASSTGDSNQPQHF. CDR3 bases: TGCGCCAGCAGCACCGGAGATAGCAATCAGCCCCAGCATTTT.

This clonotype was picked up a small number of times. This rearrangement joins TRBV15 to TRBJ2-3, with TRBD2 identical over 13 bases. V gave up 1 base and J gave up 5 bases; unmatched junction bases: 9. The CDR3 is made up of 18 amino acids. The germline V gene encodes CDR1 LNHNV and CDR2 YYDKDF (reference sequence). As DNA, the CDR3 is TGTGCCACCAGCAGAGGGACTAGCGGGAGAATGAGGGGAGATACGCAGTATTTT. It translates to CATSRGTSGRMRGDTQYF.

This clonotype was picked up a small number of times. The chain joins TRBV16 to TRBJ2-7, with a possible D match to TRBD1 (6 bases). Germline CDR1 KGHSY, CDR2 FQNENV. This CDR3 is built from 14 residues. V lost 2 bases and J lost 0, with 8 bases in between. The CDR3 reads CASSQRQDSYEQYF. CDR3 coding DNA: TGTGCCAGCAGCCAAAGACAGGACTCCTACGAGCAGTACTTC.